This TCR beta chain was sequenced in a study of identical twins. Template switching created a universal primer site, and the cDNA included unique molecular identifiers. TCRdb used MiXCR to reprocess the 5' RACE reads, holding one entry per CDR3 protein. This sample has roughly 1.6 million distinct CDR3 sequences, with around 29% found just once. Concerning this clonotype: Its target is not known. One junction end disagrees with the germline gene, perhaps due to a read error.

General observations from the study: Out-of-frame alpha sequences common to twins exhibited a surplus of low generation probability. Fewer insertions were carried by abundant cord blood beta clonotypes, but none was seen in memory repertoires.

Germline CDR1 and CDR2: DFQATT and SNEGSKA (reference sequence). The CDR3 loop spans 13 amino acids. Donors were all healthy Caucasians. This receptor was obtained from a newborn girl in good health. V and J are TRBV20-1 and TRBJ1-2; tentatively, D is TRBD1 (5 bases). Sequencing was done on a sample of cord blood. The CDR3 nucleotides read TGCAGTGCTAGAGCGACAGTCCCCTATAGCTACACCTTC. It encodes CSARATVPYSYTF.